The rows below give T cell receptor beta chains drawn from one sample of a study of T cells in tuberculosis. This table comes from immunoSEQ multiplex PCR, and its TCRdb copy is limited to in-frame clones, with some not included. The repertoire holds about 24,000 clones, with around 95% as singletons. Sequencing input: PBMCs. These receptors were obtained from a donor aged 10-35 years with latent tuberculosis or without tuberculosis infection. Both conserved end residues are part of each CDR3. The D gene is left open where the match is weak. Not every row has a clone size; where given, it reads once, few, many or a size class.

v_call	d_call	clone_size	j_call	cdr3_aa	cdr3_nt
TRBV4-1	NA	NA	TRBJ2-3	CASSQGARQMSTDTQYF	TGCGCCAGCAGCCAAGGGGCGAGACAGATGAGCACAGATACGCAGTATTTT
TRBV6-1	TRBD2	once	TRBJ2-5	CASSGGGTQYF	TGTGCCAGCAGTGGGGGGGGGACCCAGTACTTC
TRBV27	NA	NA	TRBJ1-1	CASSFRGQPDEAFF	TGTGCCAGCAGTTTTAGGGGACAACCAGATGAAGCTTTCTTT
TRBV4-1	NA	NA	TRBJ1-1	CASSQVNGVGGSANTEAFF	TGCGCCAGCAGCCAAGTTAACGGCGTGGGAGGGAGTGCGAACACTGAAGCTTTCTTT
TRBV19	NA	NA	TRBJ2-5	CASSIVRGGETQYF	TGTGCCAGTAGTATAGTGCGGGGTGGAGAGACCCAGTACTTC
TRBV5-1	TRBD1	NA	TRBJ1-3	CASSLPDRVSGNTIYF	TGCGCCAGCAGCTTACCGGACAGGGTCTCTGGAAACACCATATATTTT
TRBV4-1	TRBD1	NA	TRBJ2-1	CASSQGTLQGYNEQFF	TGCGCCAGCAGCCAAGGGACCCTACAGGGGTACAATGAGCAGTTCTTC
TRBV10-3	NA	NA	TRBJ1-1	CAISDLGDTEAFF	TGTGCCATCAGTGACCTCGGGGACACTGAAGCTTTCTTT
TRBV27	NA	NA	TRBJ2-2	CASVGHLNTGELFF	TGTGCCAGCGTGGGACACCTGAACACCGGGGAGCTGTTTTTT
TRBV11-2	NA	NA	TRBJ1-6	CASSLGGVNNSPLHF	TGTGCCAGCAGCTTAGGCGGGGTCAACAATTCACCCCTCCACTTT
TRBV25-1	TRBD1	NA	TRBJ2-1	CASSPGGQGENEQFF	TGTGCCAGCAGTCCCGGAGGACAGGGTGAGAATGAGCAGTTCTTC
TRBV6-1	NA	NA	TRBJ1-5	CASSEGGRRDFFLSNQPQHF	TGTGCCAGCAGTGAAGGCGGGAGAAGGGATTTCTTTCTGAGCAATCAGCCCCAGCATTTT
TRBV19	TRBD2	NA	TRBJ2-1	CASSPRGGLAGGIANNEQFF	TGTGCCAGTAGTCCCAGAGGAGGGCTAGCGGGGGGGATCGCAAACAATGAGCAGTTCTTC
TRBV7-8	NA	NA	TRBJ1-2	CASSPAGGGRGYGYTF	TGTGCCAGCAGCCCAGCAGGTGGCGGCAGGGGCTATGGCTACACCTTC
TRBV10-1	NA	NA	TRBJ2-1	CASSETRGVGNEQFF	TGCGCCAGCAGTGAGACCCGGGGTGTAGGCAATGAGCAGTTCTTC
TRBV19	NA	NA	TRBJ1-5	CASSIFDSGGQPQHF	TGTGCCAGTAGTATTTTTGATTCGGGGGGGCAGCCCCAGCATTTT
TRBV6-1	NA	NA	TRBJ2-4	CASSENWGVKNIQYF	TGTGCCAGCAGTGAAAATTGGGGGGTCAAAAACATTCAGTACTTC
TRBV7-3	NA	NA	TRBJ1-1	CASSLKRNTEAFF	TGTGCCAGCAGCTTAAAGCGGAACACTGAAGCTTTCTTT
TRBV19	NA	NA	TRBJ2-2	CASGGERYNTGELFF	TGTGCCAGCGGGGGAGAGAGATATAACACCGGGGAGCTGTTTTTT
TRBV6-5	NA	medium-sized	TRBJ1-1	CASTNQGTLGAFF	TGTGCCAGCACTAATCAGGGGACGCTCGGAGCTTTCTTT
TRBV9	NA	NA	TRBJ1-2	CASSVGTDYGYTF	TGTGCCAGCAGCGTAGGGACAGACTATGGCTACACCTTC
TRBV30	NA	NA	TRBJ2-5	CAWSVRETQYF	TGTGCCTGGAGTGTGCGAGAGACCCAGTACTTC
TRBV29-1	TRBD1	NA	TRBJ1-1	CSVEVRGLRTEAFF	TGCAGCGTTGAGGTCAGGGGGTTAAGGACTGAAGCTTTCTTT
TRBV21-1	NA	NA	TRBJ1-4	CASRGQIEANEKLFF	TGTGCCAGCCGCGGACAGATAGAAGCTAATGAAAAACTGTTTTTT
TRBV9	NA	NA	TRBJ1-6	CASSAYNSYNSPLHF	TGTGCCAGCAGCGCTTATAACTCCTATAATTCACCCCTCCACTTT
TRBV7-8	TRBD1	NA	TRBJ1-3	CASSHILRDRVPGNTIYF	TGTGCCAGCAGTCACATCCTGAGGGACAGGGTTCCTGGAAACACCATATATTTT
TRBV19	NA	NA	TRBJ2-2	CASNPGMATGELFF	TGTGCCAGTAACCCGGGGATGGCCACCGGGGAGCTGTTTTTT
TRBV2	NA	NA	TRBJ1-2	CASSYLGPDGYTF	TGTGCCAGCAGTTATCTGGGCCCGGATGGCTACACCTTC
TRBV6-5	NA	NA	TRBJ1-2	CASTRGGFDYGYTF	TGTGCCAGCACCCGGGGGGGGTTTGACTATGGCTACACCTTC
TRBV14	TRBD2	NA	TRBJ2-3	CASSNGGAGTDTQYF	TGTGCCAGCAGCAACGGGGGGGCGGGCACAGATACGCAGTATTTT
TRBV5-4	TRBD2	few	TRBJ2-1	CASSMTTSGIYNEQFF	TGTGCCAGCAGCATGACGACTAGCGGGATCTACAATGAGCAGTTCTTC
TRBV25-1	NA	NA	TRBJ1-3	CASSFLTGDTIYF	TGTGCCAGCAGTTTCCTGACAGGCGACACCATATATTTT
TRBV21-1	NA	NA	TRBJ2-5	CAPGGAGTQYF	TGTGCCCCGGGGGGAGCTGGGACCCAGTACTTC
TRBV5-1	NA	NA	TRBJ1-1	CASSLDGQMNTEAFF	TGCGCCAGCAGCTTGGACGGACAGATGAACACTGAAGCTTTCTTT
TRBV14	TRBD1	NA	TRBJ1-6	CASSQDARTGSYNSPLHF	TGTGCCAGCAGCCAAGACGCTAGGACAGGCTCCTATAATTCACCCCTCCACTTT
TRBV4-2	TRBD1	NA	TRBJ2-7	CASSQGAGQGYEQYF	TGTGCCAGCAGCCAAGGGGCCGGACAGGGGTACGAGCAGTACTTC
TRBV28	TRBD1	NA	TRBJ2-4	CASSFGTVYIQYF	TGTGCCAGCAGTTTCGGGACAGTCTACATTCAGTACTTC
TRBV7-3	NA	NA	TRBJ2-2	CASSLTGVTGELFF	TGTGCCAGCAGCTTAACGGGCGTCACCGGGGAGCTGTTTTTT
TRBV5-6	NA	NA	TRBJ1-2	CASSLAISHGGRLYGYTF	TGTGCCAGCAGCTTGGCTATCTCTCATGGGGGCCGACTCTATGGCTACACCTTC
TRBV5-4	NA	NA	TRBJ2-5	CASSLAQGRETQYF	TGTGCCAGCAGCTTGGCCCAGGGGCGGGAGACCCAGTACTTC
TRBV6-1	NA	NA	TRBJ1-6	CASSATGNSPLHF	TGTGCCAGCAGTGCCACAGGGAATTCACCCCTCCACTTT
TRBV30	TRBD1	NA	TRBJ2-7	CAWRRGQAEQYF	TGTGCCTGGAGACGGGGACAGGCTGAGCAGTACTTC
TRBV4-1	NA	NA	TRBJ2-1	CASSQGGGNEQFF	TGCGCCAGCAGCCAAGGAGGGGGCAATGAGCAGTTCTTC
TRBV7-2	TRBD1	NA	TRBJ1-4	CASSFEGARNEKLFF	TGTGCCAGCAGCTTCGAGGGGGCGCGGAATGAAAAACTGTTTTTT
TRBV25-1	TRBD1	NA	TRBJ2-1	CASSRDRVGNEQFF	TGTGCCAGCAGCCGGGACAGGGTTGGGAATGAGCAGTTCTTC